The source of this T cell receptor (beta chain) is a study of shared clonotypes between healthy human individuals. Assay: immunoSEQ multiplex PCR; the TCRdb copy retains only in-frame clones and omits some. Of approximately 1.5 million clones in the sample, approximately 98.5% were seen once. This CDR3 is 16 amino acids long. Per germline, CDR1 MNHEY and CDR2 SMNVEV (reference sequence). The V and J ends lost 5 bases and 2 bases respectively, with 19 bases between them. This sequence joins TRBV27 and TRBJ2-7; D remains ambiguous. What was sequenced was naive CD4+ T cells sorted from blood. Indicated subset: CD45RA+ positively selected. The sequence came from a man aged 30 to 45 in good health. CDR3 residues: CASSANKQPDPYEQYF. CDR3 DNA sequence: TGTGCCAGCAGTGCCAACAAGCAACCGGATCCCTACGAGCAGTACTTC.